A selection of T cell receptor beta chains follows, all from one sample in a study of blood T cells in healthy people across ages. TCRdb called the 5' RACE reads again in MiXCR, with one record for every CDR3 protein. The sample has some 790,000 distinct CDR3 sequences, around 26% seen once; the top ten hold 17%. Input material: blood. The receptor set was obtained from a woman older than 75 in good health. Each CDR3 is given with its conserved first and last residue. A D gene is named only where the DNA matches it firmly. The size entry is marked missing in some rows and otherwise reads once, few, many or a size class.

- | TRBJ2-3 | 16 | - | TRBV12-3/TRBV12-4 | TGTGCCAGCGGAATAAGGACAGCCTTGAGCGCAGATACGCAGTATTTT | CASGIRTALSADTQYF
- | TRBJ1-1 | 14 | - | TRBV7-2 | TGTGCCAGCAGCTTCGAGGGCCCGGGCACTGAAGCTTTCTTT | CASSFEGPGTEAFF
TRBD2 | TRBJ2-5 | 18 | - | TRBV7-2 | TGTGCCAGCAGCTCTCAGGGTCGGGCGGGGGGGGTCCGAGAGACCCAGTACTTC | CASSSQGRAGGVRETQYF
- | TRBJ1-2 | 14 | many | TRBV11-2 | TGTGCCAGCAGCCCCCTGGTTTCTTTGAATGGCTACACCTTC | CASSPLVSLNGYTF
TRBD2 | TRBJ2-3 | 16 | - | TRBV5-1 | TGCGCCAGCAGCTTGCGGACTAGCGGGGGTCGGGATACGCAGTATTTT | CASSLRTSGGRDTQYF
TRBD2 | TRBJ2-7 | 15 | - | TRBV20-1 | TGCAGTGCTAGAGATGCGGGAGGCGGGCCATACGAGCAGTACTTC | CSARDAGGGPYEQYF
- | TRBJ2-1 | 14 | many | TRBV5-6 | TGTGCCAGCAGCCCCGGGACAAATCGGAATGAGCAGTTCTTC | CASSPGTNRNEQFF
- | TRBJ1-4 | 12 | few | TRBV30 | TGTGCCTGGAGTCTGGGAGGTGAAAAACTGTTTTTT | CAWSLGGEKLFF
- | TRBJ2-6 | 19 | many | TRBV4-2 | TGTGCCAGCAGCCAAGATCGTGGGGGGCGCCGCTCTGGGGCCAACGTCCTGACTTTC | CASSQDRGGRRSGANVLTF
- | TRBJ1-5 | 14 | many | TRBV7-2 | TGTGCCAGCAGCTTACCCCATAGCAATCAGCCCCAGCATTTT | CASSLPHSNQPQHF
- | TRBJ2-5 | 16 | - | TRBV12-3/TRBV12-4 | TGTGCCAGCAGTAAACCCGGGTCTCTGGGGCGAGGGACCCAGTACTTC | CASSKPGSLGRGTQYF
TRBD2 | TRBJ2-7 | 15 | many | TRBV7-9 | TGTGCCAGCAGCGACCGGACTAGCGGCGCCTACGAGCAGTACTTC | CASSDRTSGAYEQYF
- | TRBJ2-3 | 11 | many | TRBV29-1 | TGCAGCGTTGGACTCAAAGATACGCAGTATTTT | CSVGLKDTQYF
TRBD1 | TRBJ2-5 | 14 | many | TRBV2 | TGTGCCAGCAGGCCGGGACAGGGCCTAGAGACCCAGTACTTC | CASRPGQGLETQYF
- | TRBJ2-7 | 13 | few | TRBV6-2/TRBV6-3 | TGTACCAGCGGGACCATACAGGGGTACGAGCAGTACTTC | CTSGTIQGYEQYF
TRBD2 | TRBJ2-1 | 18 | many | TRBV7-2 | TGTGCCAGCAGCTTCAGGACGGGGGGGCAAGGGGGGTACAATGAGCAGTTCTTC | CASSFRTGGQGGYNEQFF
- | TRBJ1-5 | 15 | many | TRBV20-1 | TGCAGTGCTAGAGATCCTGACGGGCGAGGGCAGCCCCAGCATTTT | CSARDPDGRGQPQHF
TRBD2 | TRBJ2-5 | 13 | - | TRBV9 | TGTGCCAGCAGAGCTAGCGGTTCTCAGACCCAGTACTTC | CASRASGSQTQYF
TRBD1 | TRBJ1-4 | 17 | - | TRBV6-1 | TGTGCCCGCAGTCCGGGACAGGGTGTAAAGGCTAATGAAAAACTGTTTTTT | CARSPGQGVKANEKLFF
- | TRBJ1-6 | 15 | - | TRBV14 | TGTGCCAGCAGCCAAGATATCCTTGGCCGATCACCCCTCCACTTT | CASSQDILGRSPLHF
TRBD1 | TRBJ1-1 | 15 | few | TRBV5-1 | TGCGCCAGCAGCACACGACAGGGTGAGGGCACTGAAGCTTTCTTT | CASSTRQGEGTEAFF
TRBD1 | TRBJ2-1 | 13 | - | TRBV2 | TGTGCCACTGCGGGACAGGGGATCAATGAGCAGTTCTTC | CATAGQGINEQFF
- | TRBJ1-1 | 15 | - | TRBV6-2/TRBV6-3 | TGTGCCAGCAGTTACTCGGGGGGAAGGAACACTGAAGCTTTCTTT | CASSYSGGRNTEAFF
- | TRBJ1-2 | 15 | many | TRBV15 | TGTGCCACCAGCAGAGATCCGGGGGGGATGTACGGCTACACCTTC | CATSRDPGGMYGYTF
TRBD1 | TRBJ1-1 | 17 | few | TRBV3-1 | TGTGCCAGCAGCCAACTCAGGACAGGGGGCGGGATCACTGAAGCTTTCTTT | CASSQLRTGGGITEAFF
- | TRBJ1-2 | 12 | many | TRBV5-5 | TGTGCCAGCAGCTTTAACAACTATGGCTACACCTTC | CASSFNNYGYTF
TRBD2 | TRBJ2-3 | 16 | few | TRBV5-1 | TGCGCCAGCAGCCCCGGACCGGGACTAGGGGTAGATACGCAGTATTTT | CASSPGPGLGVDTQYF
TRBD2 | TRBJ2-1 | 13 | once | TRBV7-8 | TGTGCCAGCAGCGCTCGCGGGGGGCACTCCAAGTTCTTC | CASSARGGHSKFF
TRBD1 | TRBJ1-1 | 15 | - | TRBV5-1 | TGCGCCGGCAGCGACCAGGGACAGGGGAGCACTGAAGCTTTCTTT | CAGSDQGQGSTEAFF
- | TRBJ2-5 | 15 | many | TRBV20-1 | TGCAGTGCTAGTAACAGGGGCGGGGGCCAAGAGACCCAGTACTTC | CSASNRGGGQETQYF
- | TRBJ1-2 | 20 | few | TRBV21-1 | TGTGCCAGCAGCAAAAAAAATCGGAGGGGCGAGCCCTCGGACCTATATGGCTACACCTTC | CASSKKNRRGEPSDLYGYTF
TRBD1 | TRBJ2-2 | 16 | - | TRBV7-2 | TGTGCCAGCAGCTTATTTGGGACAGGGGGTACCGGGGAGCTGTTTTTT | CASSLFGTGGTGELFF
- | TRBJ2-7 | 15 | many | TRBV9 | TGTGCCAGCAGCGTCGGAGACAGAGTGGCCTACGAGCAGTACTTC | CASSVGDRVAYEQYF
TRBD1 | TRBJ2-3 | 15 | many | TRBV5-1 | TGCGCCAGCAGCCCCCAGGGACAGGGGGCAGATACGCAGTATTTT | CASSPQGQGADTQYF
TRBD2 | TRBJ2-7 | 14 | - | TRBV7-2 | TGTGCCAGCAGCTCCCGGGGGGGGCTGTACGAGCAGTACTTC | CASSSRGGLYEQYF
TRBD1 | TRBJ2-3 | 15 | many | TRBV5-1 | TGCGCCAGCAGCTTGTCAGGGGGCTTCACAGATACGCAGTATTTT | CASSLSGGFTDTQYF
- | TRBJ2-7 | 12 | many | TRBV20-1 | TGCAGTGCCCCCAGGGGCTCCTACGAGCAGTACTTC | CSAPRGSYEQYF
- | TRBJ1-1 | 14 | - | TRBV6-2/TRBV6-3 | TGTGCCAGCAGTTATGGGGCCAAGAACACTGAAGCTTTCTTT | CASSYGAKNTEAFF
- | TRBJ2-2 | 15 | few | TRBV7-2 | TGTGCCAGCAGCTTGGCGGATGTACAGACCGGGGAGCTGTTTTTT | CASSLADVQTGELFF
TRBD2 | TRBJ2-1 | 16 | many | TRBV5-1 | TGCGCCAGCAGCCCTCCTAGCGGGGGGGCCCACCGTGAGCAGTTCTTC | CASSPPSGGAHREQFF
- | TRBJ1-1 | 13 | - | TRBV20-1 | TGCAGTGCCCTGAGGCAGAGGAGAACTGAAGCTTTCTTT | CSALRQRRTEAFF
- | TRBJ2-6 | 15 | - | TRBV7-9 | TGTGCCAGCAGCTTAGCAGGGACCGGGGCCAACGTCCCGACTTTC | CASSLAGTGANVPTF
- | TRBJ2-5 | 14 | many | TRBV10-3 | TGTGCCATCAGTGAGAGGCAGGGGAAAGAGACCCAGTACTTC | CAISERQGKETQYF
TRBD2 | TRBJ2-1 | 14 | many | TRBV13 | TGTGCCAGCAGCACCCGGGGGGTCTACAATGAGCAGTTCTTC | CASSTRGVYNEQFF
TRBD2 | TRBJ2-3 | 15 | many | TRBV5-4 | TGTGCCAGCAGCGCGACTAGCGGAAGCACAGATACGCAGTATTTT | CASSATSGSTDTQYF
- | TRBJ1-1 | 14 | - | TRBV12-3/TRBV12-4 | TGTGCCAGCAGTTTAGTCGGGGGGTGGACTGAAGCTTTCTTT | CASSLVGGWTEAFF
- | TRBJ2-3 | 16 | many | TRBV20-1 | TGCAGTGCTAGGGACCTTGTAGGGTTTAGAAGAGATACGCAGTATTTT | CSARDLVGFRRDTQYF